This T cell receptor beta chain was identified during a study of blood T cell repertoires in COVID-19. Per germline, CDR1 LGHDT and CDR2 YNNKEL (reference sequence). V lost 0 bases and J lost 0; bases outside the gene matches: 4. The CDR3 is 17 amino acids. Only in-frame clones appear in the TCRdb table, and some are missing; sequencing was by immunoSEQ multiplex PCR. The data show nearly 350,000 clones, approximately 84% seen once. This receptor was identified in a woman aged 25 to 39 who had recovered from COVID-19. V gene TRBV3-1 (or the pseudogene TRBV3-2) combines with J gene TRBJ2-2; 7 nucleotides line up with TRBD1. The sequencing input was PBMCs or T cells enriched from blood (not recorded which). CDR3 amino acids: CASSQEGTASNTGELFF. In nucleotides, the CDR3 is TGTGCCAGCAGCCAAGAGGGGACAGCCTCGAACACCGGGGAGCTGTTTTTT.